These 6 T cell receptor beta chains were all obtained from the same sample, sequenced in a study of blood T cell repertoires in COVID-19. The assay was immunoSEQ multiplex PCR, and TCRdb's table has in-frame clones only and misses some. Altogether just over 300,000 clones are present, roughly 91% being singletons, with the ten largest covering approximately 2%. The source material was peripheral blood. The receptor set was obtained from a woman in her thirties with COVID-19, enrolled during active disease.

The chain employs TRBV5-1 and TRBJ1-1; D gene ambiguous. The germline V gene encodes CDR1 SGHRS and CDR2 YFSETQ. CDR3 length equals 12 residues. Between the trimmed V and J ends, which lost 6 bases and 5 bases, there was a span of 11 bases. For the CDR3, the DNA is TGCGCCAGCAAAGGAGTTCGAACTGAAGCTTTCTTT. Its protein is CASKGVRTEAFF.

The rearrangement joins TRBV7-2 to TRBJ1-2; D is uncertain. The V end lost 3 bases, the J end lost 5 bases, and 13 bases lay between the germline ends. CDR3 length: 14 amino acids. Germline CDR1 SGHTA, CDR2 FQGNSA. The CDR3 nucleotides read TGTGCCAGCAGCTTCATCGCTCCCTATTATGGCTACACCTTC. Translation: CASSFIAPYYGYTF.

The rearrangement links TRBV18 to TRBJ2-7; D unresolved. The CDR3 has 12 residues. From germline, CDR1 is KGHSH and CDR2 LQKENI. V was clipped by 1 base and J by 3 bases, with 4 bases between them. The CDR3 bases are TGTGCCAGCTCACCACGAGGCTACGAGCAGTACTTC. Translating it yields CASSPRGYEQYF.

The rearrangement uses TRBV2 and TRBJ1-3; TRBD1 might be the D (6 bases). Germline lookup yields CDR1 SNHLY and CDR2 FYNNEI. V lost 8 bases and J lost 4, with 12 bases in between. The CDR3 runs to 13 residues. The CDR3 bases are TGTGCCAGCTACAGGGCCCTGGGAAACACCATATATTTT. It specifies CASYRALGNTIYF.

The V gene is TRBV18, the J gene TRBJ1-4; TRBD1 aligns across 10 bases. Per the germline V gene, CDR1 is KGHSH and CDR2 is LQKENI. The V and J ends lost 5 bases and 6 bases, in that order; junction bases with no gene match: 6. The CDR3 length is 15 residues. The CDR3 is CASSSRTGGDEKLFF. The CDR3 DNA is TGTGCCAGCTCATCCCGGACAGGGGGTGATGAAAAACTGTTTTTT.

The chain carries TRBV7-9 and TRBJ1-3, with 8 positions matching TRBD1. The CDR3 has 14 residues. CDR1 and CDR2 (germline): SEHNR, FQNEAQ (reference sequence). V dropped 5 bases and J dropped 4; count of bases not matched to a gene: 4. CDR3 DNA: TGTGCCAGCAGCCGGACAGGGCCCGGAAACACCATATATTTT. The encoded protein is CASSRTGPGNTIYF.